One and the same sample provided the 5 T cell receptor beta chains below, sequenced in a study of blood T cell repertoires in COVID-19. Profiling relied on immunoSEQ multiplex PCR, and the TCRdb table lists in-frame clones only, not all of them. Here the sample spans around 250,000 clones, around 84% being singletons. The sample comprised peripheral blood. These receptors originate from a middle-aged woman who had recovered from COVID-19.

The chain joins TRBV4-1 to TRBJ1-6, with D hard to call. There are 14 residues in the CDR3. Germline values: CDR1 MGHRA, CDR2 YSYEKL. V lost 5 bases to trimming and J lost 9 bases, with 14 bases between them. The DNA for the CDR3 is TGCGCCAGCAGCTCTTGGGAGGAAAGTTCACCCCTCCACTTT. Its translation is CASSSWEESSPLHF.

This chain connects TRBV29-1 to TRBJ1-2, with unresolved D. Germline V gene lookup returns CDR1 SQVTM and CDR2 ANQGSEA. The CDR3 loop spans 11 amino acids. Trimming cost V 0 bases and J 8 bases, with 7 bases left between them. Here the CDR3 DNA reads TGCAGCGTTGAAGATCGACAAGGCTACACCTTC. Protein: CSVEDRQGYTF.

The chain uses TRBV6-6 and TRBJ1-2, with D maybe TRBD1 (6 bases). CDR3 length: 16 amino acids. In germline, CDR1 is MNHNY, CDR2 SVGAGI (reference sequence). The V end lost 4 bases, the J end lost 7 bases, and 22 bases lay between the germline ends. DNA of the CDR3: TGTGCCAGCAGTTTTCCGACAGGCGCCCGTTCTGGTGGCTACACCTTC. The encoded protein is CASSFPTGARSGGYTF.

The chain links TRBV4-1 to TRBJ1-4; D possibly corresponds to TRBD1 (5 bases). This CDR3 has 15 amino acids. V lost 7 bases and J lost 5, with 17 bases in between. Germline V CDR1 and CDR2: MGHRA, YSYEKL. The CDR3 region is CASKTSGQTNEKLFF. The CDR3 nucleotides read TGCGCCAGCAAGACGTCAGGACAAACAAATGAAAAACTGTTTTTT.

J is TRBJ1-4 and V is TRBV6-6, with TRBD1 matching over 7 bases. J gave up 7 bases and V 6 bases, and 14 bases lay outside the gene matches. Germline CDR1 is MNHNY and CDR2 is SVGAGI (reference sequence). This CDR3 spans 16 amino acids. The CDR3 here is CASRGRTGRESEKLFF. As DNA, the CDR3 is TGTGCCAGCAGGGGGAGGACAGGTAGAGAGAGTGAAAAACTGTTTTTT.